This T cell receptor (beta chain) is from a study of cytomegalovirus exposure and HLA in healthy donors. Study at large: A data release that came early held tens of millions of unique TCRs from HLA-typed donors.

The CDR3 runs to 14 residues. Losses at the gene ends were 4 bases for V and 2 bases for J; bases not matched to a gene: 0. CDR1 is SGHRS and CDR2 is YFSETQ in the germline V gene. PCR primers comprised 60 Vbeta and 13 Jbeta primers. The protocol was immunoSEQ multiplex PCR, while the TCRdb copy is restricted to in-frame clones and leaves out a portion. The table lists around 130,000 clones, nearly 90% of them singletons. Study-level findings and limits: Cytomegalovirus-associated status was assigned to around 160 TCR beta chains. With high specificity and sensitivity, the classifier reportedly diagnosed cytomegalovirus status. Per a prior analysis, the majority of TCR beta V segments were productive roughly 87% or roughly 30% of the time.

As regards this clone: What it binds is not known.

Sequences were obtained from PBMCs. This TCR was sampled from a woman aged 40 to 49 in good health and CMV-seronegative. The V and J genes are TRBV5-1 and TRBJ2-1; 10 bases are a match to TRBD1. In nucleotides, the CDR3 is TGCGCCAGCAGCGGACAGGGGGCCTACAATGAGCAGTTCTTC. This codes for CASSGQGAYNEQFF.